This is a list of T cell receptor beta chains from one sample in a study of blood T cell repertoires in COVID-19. TCRdb's table, derived via immunoSEQ multiplex PCR, lists solely in-frame clones and lacks some. Of roughly 380,000 clones in the sample, around 85% were seen once. The material sequenced was peripheral blood. All receptors come from a woman between 18 and 30 years old with acute or convalescent COVID-19. CDR3s include the opening cysteine and the closing phenylalanine or tryptophan. Fields, in order: CDR3 DNA, CDR3 protein, D gene, clone size, V gene, J gene. The D gene is left open where the match is weak. The size field is filled for only some rows; it gives once, few, many or a size class.

CDR3 DNA: TGTGCCACCAGCAGAGATCAGGCCGGTGAGCAGTTCTTC
CDR3 protein: CATSRDQAGEQFF
D gene: -
clone size: -
V gene: TRBV15
J gene: TRBJ2-1

CDR3 DNA: TGTGCCAGCAGTCCTAGCGGGAGGGCCCTAGAGACCCAGTACTTC
CDR3 protein: CASSPSGRALETQYF
D gene: TRBD2
clone size: -
V gene: TRBV9
J gene: TRBJ2-5

CDR3 DNA: TGTGCCACCAGCCACCCCGGCGACTCACGTCCCTACGAGCAGTACTTC
CDR3 protein: CATSHPGDSRPYEQYF
D gene: -
clone size: -
V gene: TRBV15
J gene: TRBJ2-7

CDR3 DNA: TGTGCCAGCAGCTTAGCGCTTGGGGCGGGGTTGAACACTGAAGCTTTCTTT
CDR3 protein: CASSLALGAGLNTEAFF
D gene: -
clone size: -
V gene: TRBV7-9
J gene: TRBJ1-1

CDR3 DNA: TGTGCCAGCAGTTACCTCAGGGACACTGAAGCTTTCTTT
CDR3 protein: CASSYLRDTEAFF
D gene: -
clone size: -
V gene: TRBV6-5
J gene: TRBJ1-1

CDR3 DNA: TGTGCCAGCCTCGGGACAGGGTACAAGCAGCCCCAGCATTTT
CDR3 protein: CASLGTGYKQPQHF
D gene: TRBD1
clone size: -
V gene: TRBV28
J gene: TRBJ1-5

CDR3 DNA: TGTGCCAGCAGCCGCGAACAGGGGAGAGGGAATGGCTACACCTTC
CDR3 protein: CASSREQGRGNGYTF
D gene: TRBD1
clone size: once
V gene: TRBV5-4
J gene: TRBJ1-2

CDR3 DNA: TGTGCCAGCAGTCAATCAATTCGGACTAGCGGGAGTTGGACAGATACGCAGTATTTT
CDR3 protein: CASSQSIRTSGSWTDTQYF
D gene: TRBD2
clone size: -
V gene: TRBV28
J gene: TRBJ2-3

CDR3 DNA: TGTGCCAGCAGCTTAGTTCCGGTTGCGATGAGCACTGAAGCTTTCTTT
CDR3 protein: CASSLVPVAMSTEAFF
D gene: -
clone size: -
V gene: TRBV7-2
J gene: TRBJ1-1

CDR3 DNA: TGTGCCAGCAGCCAAGATTTAGCGGTAGCATACAATGAGCAGTTCTTC
CDR3 protein: CASSQDLAVAYNEQFF
D gene: -
clone size: -
V gene: TRBV14
J gene: TRBJ2-1

CDR3 DNA: TGTGCCAGCAGTTCGAGCGGACAGGCTAACTATGGCTACACCTTC
CDR3 protein: CASSSSGQANYGYTF
D gene: TRBD1
clone size: -
V gene: TRBV28
J gene: TRBJ1-2

CDR3 DNA: TGTGCCAGCGGGGGGAGCGGGTCCTCCTACGAGCAGTACTTC
CDR3 protein: CASGGSGSSYEQYF
D gene: -
clone size: few
V gene: TRBV6-5
J gene: TRBJ2-7

CDR3 DNA: TGCGCCAGCAGCTTGCAGTGGCCCTCCATAAATAGCGGGAGGGACAATGAGCAGTTCTTC
CDR3 protein: CASSLQWPSINSGRDNEQFF
D gene: TRBD2
clone size: -
V gene: TRBV5-1
J gene: TRBJ2-1

CDR3 DNA: TGTGCCAGCAGCCTGACCGCCGGGGAACCCCTCCACTTT
CDR3 protein: CASSLTAGEPLHF
D gene: -
clone size: -
V gene: TRBV11-2
J gene: TRBJ1-6

CDR3 DNA: TGTGCCAGCAGAAAGACAGTCCAAGAGACCCAGTACTTC
CDR3 protein: CASRKTVQETQYF
D gene: -
clone size: -
V gene: TRBV12-3/TRBV12-4
J gene: TRBJ2-5

CDR3 DNA: TGTGCCAGTAGTCTGGGACAGGGAAACACAGATACGCAGTATTTT
CDR3 protein: CASSLGQGNTDTQYF
D gene: TRBD1
clone size: few
V gene: TRBV19
J gene: TRBJ2-3

CDR3 DNA: TGTGCCAGCCAACCTACTCCGGGACAGCTCAATCAGCCCCAGCATTTT
CDR3 protein: CASQPTPGQLNQPQHF
D gene: TRBD1
clone size: -
V gene: TRBV27
J gene: TRBJ1-5

CDR3 DNA: TGTGCCAGCTCACCAGGTCCTAGCCATCCTCTATACGAGCAGTACTTC
CDR3 protein: CASSPGPSHPLYEQYF
D gene: -
clone size: -
V gene: TRBV18
J gene: TRBJ2-7

CDR3 DNA: TGCGCCAGCAGCTTGTTCGGGGATAATACGCAGTATTTT
CDR3 protein: CASSLFGDNTQYF
D gene: -
clone size: -
V gene: TRBV5-1
J gene: TRBJ2-3

CDR3 DNA: TGCGCCAGCAGCTATACAGGATCGAACACCGGGGAGCTGTTTTTT
CDR3 protein: CASSYTGSNTGELFF
D gene: -
clone size: -
V gene: TRBV5-1
J gene: TRBJ2-2

CDR3 DNA: TGTGCCAGCAGCTTAGAAAGGGGGCCCTACGAGCAGTACTTC
CDR3 protein: CASSLERGPYEQYF
D gene: TRBD1
clone size: -
V gene: TRBV11-2
J gene: TRBJ2-7

CDR3 DNA: TGCAGCGTGAAGCAGCGGCAGACCTACAATGAGCAGTTCTTC
CDR3 protein: CSVKQRQTYNEQFF
D gene: -
clone size: -
V gene: TRBV29-1
J gene: TRBJ2-1

CDR3 DNA: TGTGCCAGCAGAGGGACAAATCAGCCCCAGCATTTT
CDR3 protein: CASRGTNQPQHF
D gene: -
clone size: -
V gene: TRBV12-3/TRBV12-4
J gene: TRBJ1-5

CDR3 DNA: TGTGCCAGCAGCGGAACAACAGGGGGAGGAATCGAAAAACTGTTTTTT
CDR3 protein: CASSGTTGGGIEKLFF
D gene: TRBD1
clone size: -
V gene: TRBV5-5
J gene: TRBJ1-4

CDR3 DNA: TGTGCCAGCAAATTATGGACAGGGGCGATGGGAGGTGATGAGCAGTTCTTC
CDR3 protein: CASKLWTGAMGGDEQFF
D gene: TRBD1
clone size: -
V gene: TRBV2
J gene: TRBJ2-1

CDR3 DNA: TGTGCCAGCAGCCTCTGGACAGGTCGCGATGAAGCTTTCTTT
CDR3 protein: CASSLWTGRDEAFF
D gene: TRBD1
clone size: -
V gene: TRBV5-6
J gene: TRBJ1-1

CDR3 DNA: TGTGCCAGCAGCCTGGGACAGCGGAATTCACCCCTCCACTTT
CDR3 protein: CASSLGQRNSPLHF
D gene: TRBD1
clone size: -
V gene: TRBV7-9
J gene: TRBJ1-6

CDR3 DNA: TGCGCCAGCAGTGAGTCGAATAGCGGGGGGCTCGAGCAGTACTTC
CDR3 protein: CASSESNSGGLEQYF
D gene: TRBD2
clone size: -
V gene: TRBV10-1
J gene: TRBJ2-7

CDR3 DNA: TGTGCCAGCAGTTTAATAGGGACAGGGGCCTACAATGAGCAGTTCTTC
CDR3 protein: CASSLIGTGAYNEQFF
D gene: TRBD1
clone size: -
V gene: TRBV28
J gene: TRBJ2-1

CDR3 DNA: TGTGCCAGTAGCAAGCTTGGACAGCTAGCTAACTATGGCTACACCTTC
CDR3 protein: CASSKLGQLANYGYTF
D gene: -
clone size: -
V gene: TRBV19
J gene: TRBJ1-2

CDR3 DNA: TGTGCCAGCAGCTTCCAGGGGGGTAATGAAAAACTGTTTTTT
CDR3 protein: CASSFQGGNEKLFF
D gene: TRBD1
clone size: -
V gene: TRBV7-2
J gene: TRBJ1-4

CDR3 DNA: TGTGCCAGCTCCCGAGGGTCTGGGGCCAACGTCCTGACTTTC
CDR3 protein: CASSRGSGANVLTF
D gene: -
clone size: -
V gene: TRBV6-5
J gene: TRBJ2-6

CDR3 DNA: TGTGCCAGCAGCTTAGAGACGACAGGGAGGACTGAAGCTTTCTTT
CDR3 protein: CASSLETTGRTEAFF
D gene: TRBD1
clone size: once
V gene: TRBV11-1
J gene: TRBJ1-1

CDR3 DNA: TGTGCCAGTAGTATGTCAGGGGCTTATACTGAAGCTTTCTTT
CDR3 protein: CASSMSGAYTEAFF
D gene: -
clone size: -
V gene: TRBV19
J gene: TRBJ1-1

CDR3 DNA: TGTGCCAGCAGCCAAGCCCCGGGTTACGAGCAGTACTTC
CDR3 protein: CASSQAPGYEQYF
D gene: -
clone size: -
V gene: TRBV3-1/TRBV3-2
J gene: TRBJ2-7

CDR3 DNA: TGTGCCAGCAGCCAGCCGGGGGTCAGGAACACTGAAGCTTTCTTT
CDR3 protein: CASSQPGVRNTEAFF
D gene: -
clone size: -
V gene: TRBV4-2
J gene: TRBJ1-1

CDR3 DNA: TGTGCCAGCAGAGAGGCCTACGGCACAGATACGCAGTATTTT
CDR3 protein: CASREAYGTDTQYF
D gene: -
clone size: -
V gene: TRBV7-3
J gene: TRBJ2-3

CDR3 DNA: TGTGCCAGCAGTTTTCCTACCGGGACAGGGGGGGCCACTGAAGCTTTCTTT
CDR3 protein: CASSFPTGTGGATEAFF
D gene: TRBD1
clone size: -
V gene: TRBV28
J gene: TRBJ1-1

CDR3 DNA: TGCGCCAGCAGGATCGAGCCCGGAGGGAACACTGAAGCTTTCTTT
CDR3 protein: CASRIEPGGNTEAFF
D gene: -
clone size: -
V gene: TRBV5-1
J gene: TRBJ1-1

CDR3 DNA: TGTGCCACGGGTATAGGAAGCTCTGGAAACACCATATATTTT
CDR3 protein: CATGIGSSGNTIYF
D gene: -
clone size: -
V gene: TRBV10-3
J gene: TRBJ1-3

CDR3 DNA: TGCGCCAGCAGCTTACAGGGTCAGGACACTGAAGCTTTCTTT
CDR3 protein: CASSLQGQDTEAFF
D gene: -
clone size: once
V gene: TRBV5-1
J gene: TRBJ1-1

CDR3 DNA: TGTGCCAGCAGCTTAGCGGGGGCTAGCACAGATACGCAGTATTTT
CDR3 protein: CASSLAGASTDTQYF
D gene: -
clone size: -
V gene: TRBV7-6
J gene: TRBJ2-3

CDR3 DNA: TGCGCCAGCAGCCAAGATAGGGGTCAGCCCCAGCATTTT
CDR3 protein: CASSQDRGQPQHF
D gene: -
clone size: -
V gene: TRBV4-1
J gene: TRBJ1-5

CDR3 DNA: TGCGCCAGCAGCTTAACTAGCGGAGAACAAGAGACCCAGTACTTC
CDR3 protein: CASSLTSGEQETQYF
D gene: TRBD2
clone size: -
V gene: TRBV5-1
J gene: TRBJ2-5

CDR3 DNA: TGTGCCAGCAGTTTTCCGGGCACTGAAGCTTTCTTT
CDR3 protein: CASSFPGTEAFF
D gene: -
clone size: once
V gene: TRBV28
J gene: TRBJ1-1

CDR3 DNA: TGTGCCAGCAGTTACGCCTTAGCTACAGGCACCCAGTACTTC
CDR3 protein: CASSYALATGTQYF
D gene: -
clone size: -
V gene: TRBV6-5
J gene: TRBJ2-5